This T cell receptor (beta chain) was observed in a study of molecular identifiers for immune sequencing clone quantification. Study-wide points: Highly expanded clone sizes could be underestimated by identical TCR molecules sharing a barcode. Clones with over 20 RNA copies captured over 98% of effector molecules but under 1% of naive ones.

The naive CD8 libraries originated from between roughly 20,000 and 1,000,000 sorted cells and drew on 10%, 30% or 50% RNA. There are 15 residues in the CDR3. The germline V gene has CDR1 MGHRA and CDR2 YSYEKL. TCRdb re-derived calls from the PCR reads in MiXCR, one entry per CDR3 protein. In the table there are under 75,000 distinct CDR3 sequences, around 19% of which are singletons. This clonotype came up once. Its antigen is unidentified. One junction end disagrees with the germline gene, perhaps due to a read error. Sequenced sample: naive CD8+ T cells from blood, with Jurkat cell RNA spiked in. Documented subset: FACS-sorted CD8+CD4-CCR7+CD45RA+ naive T cells. The gene calls are TRBV4-1 and TRBJ2-7; TRBD2 aligns across 9 bases. This TCR was recovered from a human donor in good health. Some libraries in this study had Jurkat cell RNA spiked in. The CDR3 sequence is CASGQASSGTYEQYF. The CDR3 DNA is TGCGCCAGCGGCCAGGCATCTAGCGGGACCTACGAGCAGTACTTC.